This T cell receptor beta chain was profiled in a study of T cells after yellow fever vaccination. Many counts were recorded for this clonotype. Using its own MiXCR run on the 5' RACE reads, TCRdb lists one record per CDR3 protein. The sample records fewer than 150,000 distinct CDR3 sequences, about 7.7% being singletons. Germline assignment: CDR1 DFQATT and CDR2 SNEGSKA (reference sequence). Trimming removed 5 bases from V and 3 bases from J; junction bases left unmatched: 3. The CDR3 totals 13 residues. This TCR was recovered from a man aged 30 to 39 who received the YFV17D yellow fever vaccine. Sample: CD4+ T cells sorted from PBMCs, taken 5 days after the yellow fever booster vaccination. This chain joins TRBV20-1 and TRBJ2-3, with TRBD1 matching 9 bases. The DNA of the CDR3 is TGCAGTGCTGAAGACAGGGGGACAGATACGCAGTATTTT. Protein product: CSAEDRGTDTQYF.